This TCR beta chain originates from a study of T cell repertoires in cytomegalovirus infection. Looking at the study overall: Signatures in public TCR beta sequences pointed to both CMV infection and matching HLA type.

V was pared by 1 base and J by 4 bases, with 6 bases of the junction left unmatched. This CDR3 is 16 amino acids long. Per germline, CDR1 SGHRS and CDR2 YFSETQ. A few counts support this clonotype. Its antigen is unidentified. Using its own MiXCR run on the reads, TCRdb lists one record per CDR3 protein. The table shows around 290,000 distinct CDR3 sequences, with over 20% occurring only once. Study-wide results and limits: Clonotype analysis showed dominance of the ex vivo response by HLA-C-restricted CMV-specific TCR beta clonotypes. Cumulative frequency of public TCR beta families picked out carriers of CMV plus the relevant HLA.

The chain combines TRBV5-1 with TRBJ2-1, with 9 bases lining up with TRBD1. The sequence came from a human donor in good health (CMV status not recorded). Some clones in this sample may be carry-over from other donors' samples. Sequencing was carried out using PBMCs. CDR3 sequence reads: CASSLLGQGGYNEQFF. The DNA of the CDR3 is TGCGCCAGCAGCTTGTTGGGACAGGGAGGTTACAATGAGCAGTTCTTC.